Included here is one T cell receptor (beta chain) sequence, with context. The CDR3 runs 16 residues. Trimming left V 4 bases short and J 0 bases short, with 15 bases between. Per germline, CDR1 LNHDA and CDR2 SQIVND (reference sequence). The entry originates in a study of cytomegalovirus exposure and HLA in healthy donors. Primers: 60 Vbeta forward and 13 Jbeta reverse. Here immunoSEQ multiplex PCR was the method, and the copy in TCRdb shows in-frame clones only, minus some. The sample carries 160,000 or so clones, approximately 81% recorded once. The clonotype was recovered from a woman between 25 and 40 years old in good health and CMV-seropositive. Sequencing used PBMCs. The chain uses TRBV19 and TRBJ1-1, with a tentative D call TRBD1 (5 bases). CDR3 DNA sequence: TGTGCCAGTAGTACCCACTGGACATCTATGAACACTGAAGCTTTCTTT. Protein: CASSTHWTSMNTEAFF.